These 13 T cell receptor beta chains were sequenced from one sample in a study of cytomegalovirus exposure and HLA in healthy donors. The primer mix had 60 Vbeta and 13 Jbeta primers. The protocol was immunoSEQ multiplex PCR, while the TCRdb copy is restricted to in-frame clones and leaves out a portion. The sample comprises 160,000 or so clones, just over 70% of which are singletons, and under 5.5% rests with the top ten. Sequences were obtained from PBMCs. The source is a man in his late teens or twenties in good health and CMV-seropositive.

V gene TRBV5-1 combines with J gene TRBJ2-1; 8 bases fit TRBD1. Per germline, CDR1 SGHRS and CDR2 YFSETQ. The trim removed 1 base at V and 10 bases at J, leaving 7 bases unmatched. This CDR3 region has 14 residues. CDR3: CASSLTGGTREQFF. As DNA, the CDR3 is TGCGCCAGCAGCTTGACAGGGGGTACGCGGGAGCAGTTCTTC.

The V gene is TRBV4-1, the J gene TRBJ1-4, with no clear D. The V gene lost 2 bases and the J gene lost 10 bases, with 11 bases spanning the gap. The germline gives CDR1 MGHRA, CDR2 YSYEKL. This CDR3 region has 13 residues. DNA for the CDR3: TGCGCCAGCAGCCAATGGTGGGGAGGAAAACTGTTTTTT. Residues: CASSQWWGGKLFF.

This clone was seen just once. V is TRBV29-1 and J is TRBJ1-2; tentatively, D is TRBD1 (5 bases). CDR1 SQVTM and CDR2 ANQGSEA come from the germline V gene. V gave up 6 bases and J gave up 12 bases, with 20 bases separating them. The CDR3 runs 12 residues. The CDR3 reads CSVAFWDSGHTF. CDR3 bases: TGCAGCGTGGCCTTTTGGGACTCAGGACACACCTTC.

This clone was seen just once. This CDR3 is CAISEGRVNEQYV. CDR3 in DNA: TGTGCCATCAGTGAGGGGAGAGTCAACGAGCAGTACGTC. The chain carries TRBV10-3 and TRBJ2-7; possibly TRBD2 for D (5 bases). Trimming removed 2 bases at V and 5 bases at J, with 10 bases between. CDR3 length: 13 amino acids. Germline V gene data show CDR1 as ENHRY and CDR2 as SYGVKD.

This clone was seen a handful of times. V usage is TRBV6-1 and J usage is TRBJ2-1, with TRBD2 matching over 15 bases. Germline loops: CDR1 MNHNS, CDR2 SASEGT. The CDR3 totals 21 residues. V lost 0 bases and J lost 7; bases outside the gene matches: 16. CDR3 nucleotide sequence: TGTGCCAGCAGTGAAGCGCATGTAGGACTAGCGGGAGGGCCGCGTAGGAATGAGCAGTTCTTC. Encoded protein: CASSEAHVGLAGGPRRNEQFF.

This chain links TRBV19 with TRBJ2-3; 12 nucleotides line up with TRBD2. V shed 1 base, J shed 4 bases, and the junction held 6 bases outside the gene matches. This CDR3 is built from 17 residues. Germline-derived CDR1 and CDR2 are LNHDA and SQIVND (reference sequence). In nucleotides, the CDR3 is TGTGCCAGTAGTATAGCAGGACTAGCGGGATCGTCAGATACGCAGTATTTT. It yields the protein CASSIAGLAGSSDTQYF.

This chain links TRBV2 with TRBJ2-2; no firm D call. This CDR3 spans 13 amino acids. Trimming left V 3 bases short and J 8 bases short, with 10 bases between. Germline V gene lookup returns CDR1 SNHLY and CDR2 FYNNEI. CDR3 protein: CASSESVPGELFF. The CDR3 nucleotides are TGTGCCAGCAGTGAGAGCGTTCCGGGGGAGCTGTTTTTT.

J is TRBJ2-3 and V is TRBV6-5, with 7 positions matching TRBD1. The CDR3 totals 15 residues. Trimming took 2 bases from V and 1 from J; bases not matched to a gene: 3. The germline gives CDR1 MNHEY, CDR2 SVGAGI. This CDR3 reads CASSYEGAGTDTQYF. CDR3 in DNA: TGTGCCAGCAGTTACGAGGGGGCCGGCACAGATACGCAGTATTTT.

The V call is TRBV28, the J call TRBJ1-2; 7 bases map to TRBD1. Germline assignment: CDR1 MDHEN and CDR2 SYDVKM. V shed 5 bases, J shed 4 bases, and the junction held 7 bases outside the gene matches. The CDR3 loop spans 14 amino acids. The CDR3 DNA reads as TGTGCCAGCAGTCATCCCCAGGGGGTCTATGGCTACACCTTC. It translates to CASSHPQGVYGYTF.

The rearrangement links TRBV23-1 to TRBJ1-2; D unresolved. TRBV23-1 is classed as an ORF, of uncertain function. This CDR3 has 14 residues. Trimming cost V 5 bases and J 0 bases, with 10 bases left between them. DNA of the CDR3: TGCGCCAGCAGTTTACGTCCAGCTAACTATGGCTACACCTTC. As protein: CASSLRPANYGYTF.

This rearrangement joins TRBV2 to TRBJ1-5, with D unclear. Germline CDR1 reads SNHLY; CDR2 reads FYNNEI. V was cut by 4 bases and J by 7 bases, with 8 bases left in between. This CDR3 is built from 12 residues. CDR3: CASSVEVQPQHF. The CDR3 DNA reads TGTGCCAGCAGTGTCGAGGTCCAGCCCCAGCATTTT. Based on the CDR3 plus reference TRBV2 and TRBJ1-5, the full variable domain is EPEVTQTPSHQVTQMGQEVILRCVPISNHLYFYWYRQILGQKVEFLVSFYNNEISEKSEIFDDQFSVERPDGSNFTLKIRSTKLEDSAMYFCASSVEVQPQHFGDGTRLSIL.

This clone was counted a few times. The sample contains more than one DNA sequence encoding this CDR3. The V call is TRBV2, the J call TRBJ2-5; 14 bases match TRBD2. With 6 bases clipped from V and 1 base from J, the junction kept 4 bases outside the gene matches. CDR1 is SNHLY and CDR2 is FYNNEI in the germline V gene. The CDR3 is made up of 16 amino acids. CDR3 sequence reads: CASSSGLAGGQETQYF. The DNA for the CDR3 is TGTGCCAGCAGCTCCGGACTAGCGGGGGGCCAAGAGACCCAGTACTTC. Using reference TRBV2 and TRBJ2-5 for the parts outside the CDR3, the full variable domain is EPEVTQTPSHQVTQMGQEVILRCVPISNHLYFYWYRQILGQKVEFLVSFYNNEISEKSEIFDDQFSVERPDGSNFTLKIRSTKLEDSAMYFCASSSGLAGGQETQYFGPGTRLLVL.

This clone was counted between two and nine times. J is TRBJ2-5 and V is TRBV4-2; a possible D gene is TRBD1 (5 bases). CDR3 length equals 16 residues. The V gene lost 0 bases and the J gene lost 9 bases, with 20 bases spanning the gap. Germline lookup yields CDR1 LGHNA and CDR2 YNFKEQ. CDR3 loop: CASSQDGGRVLGAQYF. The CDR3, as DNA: TGTGCCAGCAGCCAAGACGGCGGACGGGTGTTAGGGGCCCAGTACTTC.